This is a list of T cell receptor beta chains from one sample in a study of blood T cell repertoires in COVID-19. Data came from immunoSEQ multiplex PCR; TCRdb stores just in-frame clones and leaves some out. The sample shows approximately 260,000 clones, about 87% of them seen only once. The sequencing sample was made of PBMCs or T cells enriched from blood (not recorded which). The receptors derive from a woman aged 40 to 50 with acute COVID-19. The CDR3 runs from the conserved cysteine through the conserved F or W. The D gene is left open where the match is weak. Clone size is stated in some rows and not others, as once, few, many or a class when expanded.

CDR3 length | J gene | V gene | D gene | clone size | CDR3 DNA | CDR3 protein
17 | TRBJ2-5 | TRBV18 | TRBD2 | . | TGTGCCAGCTCACCAGTCCGACTAGCGGGAGGGCCAGAGACCCAGTACTTC | CASSPVRLAGGPETQYF
14 | TRBJ2-1 | TRBV3-1/TRBV3-2 | . | . | TGTGCCAGCAGCCGAGCATCTAGCAGGAATGAGCAGTTCTTC | CASSRASSRNEQFF
14 | TRBJ1-1 | TRBV5-4 | TRBD1 | . | TGTGCCAGCAGGGTACAGGGGATGAACACTGAAGCTTTCTTT | CASRVQGMNTEAFF
16 | TRBJ2-5 | TRBV4-3 | . | once | TGCGCCAGCAGCCAAGACCCCAGCGGCTACCAAGAGACCCAGTACTTC | CASSQDPSGYQETQYF
15 | TRBJ2-2 | TRBV7-2 | . | . | TGTGCCAGCAGCTTAACGCTAGAGTACGCCGGGGAGCTGTTTTTT | CASSLTLEYAGELFF
15 | TRBJ2-1 | TRBV5-8 | TRBD2 | . | TGTGCCAGCAGCTTGGGACTAGCGGTTTTTAATGAGCAGTTCTTC | CASSLGLAVFNEQFF
14 | TRBJ1-3 | TRBV5-1 | TRBD1 | . | TGCGCCAGCAGCGGGACAGGCGATGGAAACACCATATATTTT | CASSGTGDGNTIYF
14 | TRBJ2-3 | TRBV2 | . | . | TGTGCCAGCAGTGGAAGCACAGGCACAGATACGCAGTATTTT | CASSGSTGTDTQYF
12 | TRBJ1-4 | TRBV10-3 | . | . | TGTGCCATCGCGGCAACTAATGAAAAACTGTTTTTT | CAIAATNEKLFF
16 | TRBJ2-3 | TRBV12-5 | TRBD2 | . | TGTGCTAGTGGCCGGGGACTAGCGGGAGTCACAGATACGCAGTATTTT | CASGRGLAGVTDTQYF
14 | TRBJ1-1 | TRBV7-9 | TRBD1 | . | TGTGCCAGCACCCAACAGGGGGCTCGCACTGAAGCTTTCTTT | CASTQQGARTEAFF
17 | TRBJ2-1 | TRBV7-2 | TRBD2 | . | TGTGCCAGCAGTTTAATTTTGGGACTAGCGCGCTACAATGAGCAGTTCTTC | CASSLILGLARYNEQFF
12 | TRBJ1-2 | TRBV3-1/TRBV3-2 | . | . | TGTGCCAGCAGCCAAGGCGATTATGGCTACACCTTC | CASSQGDYGYTF
15 | TRBJ1-5 | TRBV11-2 | TRBD1 | . | TGTGCCAGCAGCCCCATGACAGGGGCCGGTCAGCCCCAGCATTTT | CASSPMTGAGQPQHF
16 | TRBJ1-1 | TRBV6-2/TRBV6-3 | TRBD1 | . | TGTGCCAGCAGTCCGGGACAGAGCTACATGAACACTGAAGCTTTCTTT | CASSPGQSYMNTEAFF
14 | TRBJ1-3 | TRBV5-8 | . | . | TGTGCCAGCAGCTTCGGCGGCGCTGGAAACACCATATATTTT | CASSFGGAGNTIYF
14 | TRBJ2-1 | TRBV24-1 | . | . | TGTGCCACCAGTCTAGAAAAAGGGGTCGATGAGCAGTTCTTC | CATSLEKGVDEQFF
14 | TRBJ2-3 | TRBV12-5 | TRBD1 | . | TGTGCTAGTGCCAAAGACAGGGCATCCGATACGCAGTATTTT | CASAKDRASDTQYF
15 | TRBJ1-2 | TRBV6-5 | . | . | TGTGCCAGCACCGCGGGGGGGCAGGGCATTTATGGCTACACCTTC | CASTAGGQGIYGYTF
16 | TRBJ1-5 | TRBV28 | TRBD1 | . | TGTGCCAGCAGTTTAAGAGGGGGCAAAAGCAATCAGCCCCAGCATTTT | CASSLRGGKSNQPQHF
15 | TRBJ2-3 | TRBV5-1 | TRBD2 | few | TGCGCCAGCAGCTTGGGGCTAGCGGCCACAGATACGCAGTATTTT | CASSLGLAATDTQYF
16 | TRBJ2-5 | TRBV11-2 | . | . | TGTGCCAGCAGCTTAGGTGATGGTAGCCCGATAGAGACCCAGTACTTC | CASSLGDGSPIETQYF
17 | TRBJ1-6 | TRBV4-1 | TRBD1 | . | TGCGCCAGCAGCCAAGATAGTAGGGGGCACAGTAATTCACCCCTCCACTTT | CASSQDSRGHSNSPLHF
15 | TRBJ1-6 | TRBV19 | . | . | TGTGCCAGTAGTATATCTGGAAGGGGAGGTTCACCCCTCCACTTT | CASSISGRGGSPLHF
13 | TRBJ2-7 | TRBV3-1/TRBV3-2 | . | . | TGTGCCAGCAGCCAAACTAGCTTCTACGAGCAGTACTTC | CASSQTSFYEQYF
16 | TRBJ2-5 | TRBV15 | TRBD1 | . | TGTGCCACCAGCGGCACACGACTGCCCGCAAACAGGGGCCAGTACTTC | CATSGTRLPANRGQYF
15 | TRBJ2-2 | TRBV5-1 | . | . | TGCGCCAGCAGACCAGACGGGACTTTCACCGGGGAGCTGTTTTTT | CASRPDGTFTGELFF
13 | TRBJ2-3 | TRBV2 | TRBD1 | once | TGTGCCAGCAGTGTTACAGGGGGAGATACGCAGTATTTT | CASSVTGGDTQYF
19 | TRBJ1-3 | TRBV10-3 | TRBD1 | . | TGTGCCATCAGGGTTCTGCGACAGGGGAATAAGAGCTCTGGAAACACCATATATTTT | CAIRVLRQGNKSSGNTIYF
15 | TRBJ2-3 | TRBV5-1 | . | . | TGCGCCAGCAGCGCGGACGGGGGAGACACAGATACGCAGTATTTT | CASSADGGDTDTQYF
13 | TRBJ2-1 | TRBV6-5 | . | . | TGTGCCAGCAGCAGTGACTACTACAATGAGCAGTTCTTC | CASSSDYYNEQFF
14 | TRBJ1-6 | TRBV3-1/TRBV3-2 | TRBD1 | few | TGTGCCAGCAGCCTACAGGGGGATAAGTCACCCCTCCACTTT | CASSLQGDKSPLHF
14 | TRBJ1-1 | TRBV2 | . | few | TGTGCCAGCAGTCGACAGGATTTATACACTGAAGCTTTCTTT | CASSRQDLYTEAFF
15 | TRBJ1-2 | TRBV27 | . | . | TGTGCCAGCAGTTTACAGGGGTGGACTAACTATGGCTACACCTTC | CASSLQGWTNYGYTF
16 | TRBJ1-1 | TRBV19 | TRBD1 | . | TGTGCCAGTAGACCTGGGACAGGGGGCGGGTTCGCTGAAGCTTTCTTT | CASRPGTGGGFAEAFF